The following is a T cell receptor (beta chain) sequence with its context. Its specificity is not known. The entry originates in a study of T cell responses to AZD1222 COVID-19 vaccine. This table comes from immunoSEQ multiplex PCR, and its TCRdb copy is limited to in-frame clones, with some not included. The sample consists of over 100,000 clones, roughly 90% of them appearing once. From germline, CDR1 is SEHNR and CDR2 FQNEAQ (reference sequence). The V gene end was trimmed by 4 bases and the J gene end by 4 bases; junction bases not matched to a gene: 7. CDR3 length equals 17 residues. Notes on the study in general: Clonal diversity was possibly underestimated, and the donors were mostly white British, with more females.

The clonotype was recovered from an adult in good health. The rearrangement uses TRBV7-9 and TRBJ1-6; TRBD1 agrees at 10 bases. Source: peripheral blood, taken on day 0 of AZD1222 vaccination. CDR3 bases: TGTGCCAGCAGCTCAAAAAGGACAGGGGGATATAATTCACCCCTCCACTTT. Its protein product is CASSSKRTGGYNSPLHF.